One sample yielded the 10 T cell receptor beta chains listed below, sequenced in a study of T cells in localized non-small cell lung cancer (TCRdb year 2020). Library preparation was by the immunoSEQ multiplex PCR assay. What TCRdb holds here is the immuneACCESS table cut down to in-frame rearrangements. Part of the clones is not present; checked against another copy, under half of the missing clones reflect an unresolved V gene, and the others are unexplained. A total of over 30,000 clones appear in this sample, 85% to 90% of them only once. The biggest ten clones account for around 4.1% of the sample. Here the sequenced sample was peripheral blood, taken before any cancer treatment. These receptors were collected from a man aged 40 to 75 with stage I lung adenocarcinoma.

This chain joins TRBV2 and TRBJ1-2; D perhaps matches TRBD1 (5 bases). Germline values: CDR1 SNHLY, CDR2 FYNNEI. This CDR3 comprises 11 residues. Trimming left V 11 bases short and J 8 bases short, with 15 bases between. The CDR3 is CAEGRVGGYTF. For the CDR3, the DNA is TGTGCCGAAGGCAGGGTGGGCGGCTACACCTTC.

The rearrangement links TRBV20-1 to TRBJ2-3; D is undetermined. Trimming removed 3 bases at V and 6 bases at J, with 4 bases between. CDR1 is DFQATT, CDR2 SNEGSKA, per germline (reference sequence). The CDR3 loop spans 10 amino acids. The CDR3 loop reads CSASADTQYF. CDR3 bases: TGCAGTGCTAGTGCGGATACGCAGTATTTT.

The J gene is TRBJ2-2, the V gene TRBV2; D is perhaps TRBD2 (6 bases). Trimming took 9 bases from V and 0 from J, leaving 17 bases between them. Germline V gene lookup returns CDR1 SNHLY and CDR2 FYNNEI. This CDR3 has 16 residues. In nucleotides, the CDR3 is TGTGCCAGTAAAGGTGGGGGGTCTGCGAACACCGGGGAGCTGTTTTTT. Protein product: CASKGGGSANTGELFF.

This chain joins TRBV13 and TRBJ1-6; the D is unclear. Trimming removed 3 bases from V and 9 bases from J, with 12 bases in between. The CDR3 covers 14 residues. CDR1 is PRHDT and CDR2 is FYEKMQ in the germline V gene (reference sequence). The CDR3 is CASSLGIAGSPLHF. The DNA for the CDR3 is TGTGCCAGCAGCTTGGGCATAGCAGGTTCACCCCTCCACTTT.

The V and J genes are TRBV6-1 and TRBJ2-2, with D possibly TRBD2 on 5 matching bases. The CDR3 sequence is 14 residues long. The germline V gene encodes CDR1 MNHNS and CDR2 SASEGT. Deletions cut 6 bases from V and 3 bases from J, with 11 bases between. The CDR3 sequence: CASRRSGDTGELFF. The CDR3 nucleotides are TGTGCCAGCAGGAGGTCCGGGGACACCGGGGAGCTGTTTTTT.

The CDR3 DNA follows: TGTGCCAGCTCACCTCGGGACAGGGAGCCAGATGGCTACACCTTC. Its protein product is CASSPRDREPDGYTF. V usage is TRBV18 and J usage is TRBJ1-2, with 9 bases aligning to TRBD1. The CDR3 runs 15 residues. Per germline, CDR1 KGHSH and CDR2 LQKENI. V was pared by 3 bases and J by 6 bases, with 8 bases of the junction left unmatched.

J is TRBJ2-3 and V is TRBV19, with D uncertain. This CDR3 comprises 13 residues. In germline, CDR1 is LNHDA, CDR2 SQIVND (reference sequence). Between the trimmed V and J ends, which lost 5 bases and 5 bases, there was a span of 11 bases. The CDR3 nucleotides are TGTGCCAGTAGTCCCCTGTCGGGAGATACGCAGTATTTT. Translating gives CASSPLSGDTQYF.

This clone has only one observation. This chain links TRBV27 with TRBJ2-2; D gene uncertain. The germline V gene encodes CDR1 MNHEY and CDR2 SMNVEV (reference sequence). The CDR3 totals 15 residues. Trimming left V 2 bases short and J 0 bases short, with 7 bases between. The CDR3 region is CASSLKVSNTGELFF. The CDR3, as DNA: TGTGCCAGCAGTTTAAAGGTTTCGAACACCGGGGAGCTGTTTTTT.

The chain carries TRBV18 and TRBJ2-3; tentatively, D is TRBD1 (7 bases). Deletions cut 2 bases from V and 4 bases from J, with 16 bases between. CDR1 is KGHSH and CDR2 is LQKENI in the germline V gene. This CDR3 region has 16 residues. The DNA of the CDR3 is TGTGCCAGCTCACCAGGTCGCGGGACAGTAGCAGATACGCAGTATTTT. This codes for CASSPGRGTVADTQYF.

CDR3: CASSLTRGPYEAFF. The CDR3 DNA sequence: TGCGCCAGCAGCCTGACGCGGGGGCCATACGAAGCTTTCTTT. This chain links TRBV4-1 with TRBJ1-1; TRBD1 is a possible D gene (6 bases). V was pared by 4 bases and J by 8 bases, with 17 bases between. Germline V gene sequence: CDR1 MGHRA, CDR2 YSYEKL. This CDR3 region has 14 residues.